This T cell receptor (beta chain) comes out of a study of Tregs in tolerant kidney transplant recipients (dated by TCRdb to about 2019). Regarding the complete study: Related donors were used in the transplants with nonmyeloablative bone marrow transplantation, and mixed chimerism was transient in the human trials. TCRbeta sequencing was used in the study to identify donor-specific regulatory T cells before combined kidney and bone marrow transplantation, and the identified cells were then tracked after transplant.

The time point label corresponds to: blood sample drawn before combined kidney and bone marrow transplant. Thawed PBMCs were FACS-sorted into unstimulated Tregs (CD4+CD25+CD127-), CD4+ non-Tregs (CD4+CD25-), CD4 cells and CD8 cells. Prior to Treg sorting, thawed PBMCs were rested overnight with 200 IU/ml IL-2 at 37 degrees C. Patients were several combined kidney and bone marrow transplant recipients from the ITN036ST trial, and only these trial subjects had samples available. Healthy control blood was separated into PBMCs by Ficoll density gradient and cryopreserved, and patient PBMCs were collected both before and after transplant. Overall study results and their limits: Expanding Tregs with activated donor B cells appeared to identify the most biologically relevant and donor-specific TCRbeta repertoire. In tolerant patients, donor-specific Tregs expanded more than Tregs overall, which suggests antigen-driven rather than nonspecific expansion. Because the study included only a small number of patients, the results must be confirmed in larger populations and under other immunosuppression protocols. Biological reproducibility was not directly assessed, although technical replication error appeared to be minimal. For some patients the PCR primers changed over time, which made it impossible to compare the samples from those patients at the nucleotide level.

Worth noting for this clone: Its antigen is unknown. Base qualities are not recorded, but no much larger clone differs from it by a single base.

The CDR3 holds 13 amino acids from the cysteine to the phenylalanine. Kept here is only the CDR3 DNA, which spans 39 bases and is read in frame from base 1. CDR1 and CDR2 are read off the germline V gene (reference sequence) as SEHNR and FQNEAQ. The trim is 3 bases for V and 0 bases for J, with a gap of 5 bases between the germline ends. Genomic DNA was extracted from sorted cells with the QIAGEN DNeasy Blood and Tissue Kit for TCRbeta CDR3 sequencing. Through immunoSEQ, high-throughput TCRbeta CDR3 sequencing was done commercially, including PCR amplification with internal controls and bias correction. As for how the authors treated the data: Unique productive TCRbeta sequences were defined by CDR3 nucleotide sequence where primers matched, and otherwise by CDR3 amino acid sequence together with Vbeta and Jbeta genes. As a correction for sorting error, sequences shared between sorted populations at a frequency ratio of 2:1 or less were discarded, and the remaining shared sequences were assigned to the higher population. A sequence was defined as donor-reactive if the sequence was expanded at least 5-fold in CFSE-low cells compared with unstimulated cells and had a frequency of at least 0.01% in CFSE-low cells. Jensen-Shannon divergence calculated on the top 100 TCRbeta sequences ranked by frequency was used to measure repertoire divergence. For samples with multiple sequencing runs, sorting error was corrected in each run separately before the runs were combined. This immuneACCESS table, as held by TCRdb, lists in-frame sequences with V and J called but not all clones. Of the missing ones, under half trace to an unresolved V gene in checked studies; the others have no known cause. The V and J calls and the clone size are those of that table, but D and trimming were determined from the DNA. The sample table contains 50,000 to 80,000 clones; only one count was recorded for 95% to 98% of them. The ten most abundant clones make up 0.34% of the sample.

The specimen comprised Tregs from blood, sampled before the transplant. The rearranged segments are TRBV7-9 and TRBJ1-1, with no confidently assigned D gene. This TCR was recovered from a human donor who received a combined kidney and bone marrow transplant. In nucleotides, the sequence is TGTGCCAGCAGCTTTACAATGAACACTGAAGCTTTCTTT. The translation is CASSFTMNTEAFF.